The rows below give T cell receptor beta chains drawn from one sample of a study of response to subunit inactivated influenza vaccine. TCRdb independently ran MiXCR on the RT-PCR reads; one entry per CDR3 protein. The data contain roughly 570,000 distinct CDR3 sequences, around 13% of them singletons. The sequencing used PBMCs from blood, collected 12 days after vaccination. All receptors come from a man between 45 and 60 years old who received an inactivated influenza vaccine. CDR3s include the opening cysteine and the closing phenylalanine or tryptophan. A D gene is named only where the DNA matches it firmly. Clone size is shown for a subset of rows, as once, few, many or a class of expanded clone.

D gene	clone size	J gene	V gene	CDR3 protein	CDR3 DNA
.	.	TRBJ2-5	TRBV10-3	CAISDRGIGETQYF	TGTGCCATCAGTGATAGGGGAATTGGGGAGACCCAGTACTTC
.	.	TRBJ2-2	TRBV7-9	CASSLTALNTGELFF	TGTGCCAGCAGCTTAACAGCCTTGAACACCGGGGAGCTGTTTTTT
TRBD2	.	TRBJ2-3	TRBV20-1	CSARDRKRGWANRADTQYF	TGCAGTGCTAGAGATCGGAAGCGGGGTTGGGCAAACCGGGCGGATACGCAGTATTTT
TRBD1	few	TRBJ1-5	TRBV15	CATSVQDRGGQPQHF	TGTGCCACCAGCGTCCAAGACAGGGGCGGTCAGCCCCAGCATTTT
TRBD2	.	TRBJ2-7	TRBV7-9	CASSLTSGGARDYEQYF	TGTGCCAGCAGCCTGACTAGCGGGGGGGCCAGAGACTACGAGCAGTACTTC
TRBD2	few	TRBJ2-5	TRBV7-2	CASSQESSGWETQYF	TGTGCCAGCAGCCAGGAATCTAGCGGATGGGAGACCCAGTACTTC
TRBD1	few	TRBJ1-5	TRBV6-1	CASSPGGASNQPQHF	TGTGCCAGCAGCCCAGGGGGAGCGAGCAATCAGCCCCAGCATTTT
.	.	TRBJ1-5	TRBV12-3/TRBV12-4	CASNHGRTNKPQHF	TGTGCCAGCAACCACGGTCGGACAAACAAGCCCCAGCATTTT
.	few	TRBJ2-1	TRBV18	CASSPGGSGPYNEQFF	TGTGCCAGCTCGCCCGGGGGTAGCGGCCCCTACAATGAGCAGTTCTTC
.	.	TRBJ2-7	TRBV28	CASSLAPGLNNEQYF	TGTGCCAGCAGTCTCGCGCCGGGACTTAACAACGAGCAGTACTTC
.	few	TRBJ1-2	TRBV7-9	CASSLEGMRANYGYTF	TGTGCCAGCAGCCTGGAAGGGATGAGGGCTAACTATGGCTACACCTTC
.	few	TRBJ1-4	TRBV5-1	CASSLGETVHGEKLFF	TGCGCCAGCAGCTTGGGGGAGACAGTGCATGGTGAAAAACTGTTTTTT
.	.	TRBJ1-4	TRBV5-1	CASSDFGSGEKLFF	TGCGCCAGCTCCGATTTTGGGTCAGGGGAAAAACTGTTTTTT
.	few	TRBJ2-5	TRBV10-3	CAISESGGRQETQYF	TGTGCCATCAGTGAGTCGGGGGGAAGGCAAGAGACCCAGTACTTC
.	few	TRBJ1-5	TRBV28	CASSPLEGWRHQPQHF	TGTGCCAGCAGTCCTCTTGAGGGCTGGCGGCATCAGCCCCAGCATTTT
TRBD1	.	TRBJ1-5	TRBV12-3/TRBV12-4	CASSISGGSNQPQHF	TGTGCCAGCAGCATTTCAGGGGGCTCCAATCAGCCCCAGCATTTT
.	few	TRBJ2-1	TRBV30	CAWSSRGPDEQFF	TGTGCCTGGAGTTCCCGCGGTCCGGATGAGCAGTTCTTC
.	.	TRBJ1-1	TRBV19	CASSSHLLSSTEAFF	TGTGCCAGTAGTTCTCACCTTTTGAGCTCGACTGAAGCTTTCTTT
TRBD1	.	TRBJ2-1	TRBV29-1	CSVRRLWDRGRRVNEQFF	TGCAGCGTGAGACGTCTTTGGGACAGGGGGCGGCGAGTGAATGAGCAGTTCTTC
TRBD2	.	TRBJ2-5	TRBV11-1	CASSTTVGGSRENDQETQYF	TGTGCCAGCAGCACAACAGTCGGGGGGAGCCGGGAGAATGATCAAGAGACCCAGTACTTC
TRBD1	few	TRBJ1-5	TRBV10-2	CASRGQGESNQPQHF	TGCGCCAGCAGGGGACAGGGAGAAAGTAATCAGCCCCAGCATTTT
TRBD2	few	TRBJ2-7	TRBV7-2	CASSGSGATYEQYF	TGTGCCAGCAGCGGTAGCGGGGCAACCTACGAGCAGTACTTC
TRBD2	.	TRBJ2-3	TRBV9	CASSVIYGGYTQYF	TGTGCCAGCAGCGTCATTTACGGGGGGTATACGCAGTATTTT
.	many	TRBJ1-5	TRBV20-1	CSARDLRHDSNQPQHF	TGCAGTGCTAGAGATCTTCGCCACGATAGCAATCAGCCCCAGCATTTT